This TCR beta chain comes out of a study of shared clonotypes between healthy human individuals. TCRdb keeps only in-frame clones here, not all; method: immunoSEQ multiplex PCR. The sample contains nearly 2 million clones, roughly 95% of which appear only once. Naive CD8 isolation took CD45RO-negative cells positively selected for CCR7 and excluded terminally differentiated effector memory CD45RA+ cells. CDR3 size: 18 residues. Trimming stripped 4 bases from V and 2 bases from J, with 21 bases between. Germline V CDR1 and CDR2: SEHNR, FQNEAQ (reference sequence). The receptor was derived from a man in his late teens or twenties in good health. The chain joins TRBV7-9 to TRBJ1-5; D possibly corresponds to TRBD1 (6 bases). Sequencing was carried out using naive CD8+ T cells sorted from blood. CDR3 residues: CASSSPAGAEAGNQPQHF. CDR3 DNA sequence: TGTGCCAGCAGCTCCCCGGCGGGGGCTGAGGCTGGCAATCAGCCCCAGCATTTT.